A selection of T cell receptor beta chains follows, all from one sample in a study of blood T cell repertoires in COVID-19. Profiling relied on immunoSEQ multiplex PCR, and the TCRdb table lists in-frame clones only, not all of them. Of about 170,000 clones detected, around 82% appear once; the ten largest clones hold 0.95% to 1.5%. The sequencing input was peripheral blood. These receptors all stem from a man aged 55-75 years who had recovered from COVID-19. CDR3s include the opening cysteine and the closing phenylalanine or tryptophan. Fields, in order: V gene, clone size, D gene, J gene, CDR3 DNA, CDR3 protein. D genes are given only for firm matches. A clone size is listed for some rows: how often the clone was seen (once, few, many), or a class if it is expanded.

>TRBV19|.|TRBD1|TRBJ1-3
TGTGCCAGTCACGAGACAGGGCTTGGAGGAAACACCATATATTTT
CASHETGLGGNTIYF
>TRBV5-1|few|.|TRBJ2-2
TGCGCCAGCAGCCAAGGGGCAGCGAACACCGGGGAGCTGTTTTTT
CASSQGAANTGELFF
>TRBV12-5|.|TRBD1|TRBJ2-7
TGTGCTAGTGGTTTCGGACAGGGTAACGACGAGCAGTACTTC
CASGFGQGNDEQYF
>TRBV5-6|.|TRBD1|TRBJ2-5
TGTGCCAGCAGATTCGACAGGGGGCTCAGTCGAGAGACCCAGTACTTC
CASRFDRGLSRETQYF
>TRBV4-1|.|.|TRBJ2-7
TGCGCCAGCAGCCAAGCGTCAGGGAAAAGCTCCTACGAGCAGTACTTC
CASSQASGKSSYEQYF
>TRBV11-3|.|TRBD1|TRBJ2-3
TGTGCCAGCAGCTTAACAGGGGCCACAGATACGCAGTATTTT
CASSLTGATDTQYF
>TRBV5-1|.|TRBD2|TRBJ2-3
TGCGCCAGCAGCTTAGGGACGGGAGGAGATACGCAGTATTTT
CASSLGTGGDTQYF
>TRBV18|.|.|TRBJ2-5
TGTGCCAGCTCACCACGGGGGGATCAAGAGACCCAGTACTTC
CASSPRGDQETQYF
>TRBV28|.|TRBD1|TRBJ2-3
TGTGCCAGCAGTTTTTCGACAGGGTTGGGTTCGATCGCAGATACGCAGTATTTT
CASSFSTGLGSIADTQYF
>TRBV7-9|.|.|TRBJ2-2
TGTGCCAGGGGGGCAAGCGGGGAGAACACCGGGGAGCTGTTTTTT
CARGASGENTGELFF
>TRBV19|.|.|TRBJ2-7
TGTGCCAGTAGTTTCGTGGCGGGACCGTTAAACTACGAGCAGTACTTC
CASSFVAGPLNYEQYF
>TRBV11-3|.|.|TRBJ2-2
TGTGCCAGCAGCTTAGATGGCGACATGGGGGAGCTGTTTTTT
CASSLDGDMGELFF
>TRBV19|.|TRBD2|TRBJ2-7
TGTGCCAGTAGTGGCGGGGGAGCCCCCGAACAAAGCTACGAGCAGTACTTC
CASSGGGAPEQSYEQYF
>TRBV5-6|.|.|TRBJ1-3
TGTGCCAGCAGCTTCAGGGAAGTCGGAAACACCATATATTTT
CASSFREVGNTIYF
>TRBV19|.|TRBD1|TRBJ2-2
TGTGCCAGTAGTACCCTTTCCGGGACAGCGAACACCGGGGAGCTGTTTTTT
CASSTLSGTANTGELFF
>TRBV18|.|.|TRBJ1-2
TGTGCCAGCTCACCACCGGCAGGCCGGTATGGCTACACCTTC
CASSPPAGRYGYTF
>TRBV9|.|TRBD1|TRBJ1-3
TGTGCCAGCAGTCCGACAGGGCCCGGAAACACCATATATTTT
CASSPTGPGNTIYF
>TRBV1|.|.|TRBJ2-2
TGCACCAGCAGCCATTGGGGACAGTTGTTGTTTAGCGGGGGCCTGAACACCGGGGAGCTGTTTTTT
CTSSHWGQLLFSGGLNTGELFF
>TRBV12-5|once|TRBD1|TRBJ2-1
TGTGCTAGTTCCCCTTCACAGGGGGGAACCTACAATGAGCAGTTCTTC
CASSPSQGGTYNEQFF
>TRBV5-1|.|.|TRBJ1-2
TGCGCCAGCAGCCCCCTTTCCTACAGGGAAAACTATGGCTACACCTTC
CASSPLSYRENYGYTF
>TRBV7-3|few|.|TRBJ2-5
TGTGCCAGCAGCTTAAATGGGCTAGCAGTAGAGACCCAGTACTTC
CASSLNGLAVETQYF
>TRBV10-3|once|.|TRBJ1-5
TGTGCCATCAGTGATTTCCGCGGGACCCAAGGGGATCAGCCCCAGCATTTT
CAISDFRGTQGDQPQHF
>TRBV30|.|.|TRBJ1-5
TGTGCCTGGAGTGTAGCAGGGACAAGCAATCAGCCCCAGCATTTT
CAWSVAGTSNQPQHF
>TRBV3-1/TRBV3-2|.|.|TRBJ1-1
TGTGCCAGCAGCCAAGCGGCCGAGCCGTTGCGGGCTTTCTTT
CASSQAAEPLRAFF
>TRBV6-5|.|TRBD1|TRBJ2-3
TGTGCCAGCCGGGACAGCGGCACAGATACGCAGTATTTT
CASRDSGTDTQYF
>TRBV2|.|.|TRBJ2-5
TGTGCCAGCAGTGCTACAGGGCAAGAGACCCAGTACTTC
CASSATGQETQYF
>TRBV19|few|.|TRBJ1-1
TGTGCCAGTAGTATGTTAGTTATGAACACTGAAGCTTTCTTT
CASSMLVMNTEAFF
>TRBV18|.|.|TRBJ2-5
TGTGCCAGCTCACCCCAGGTCCAAGAGACCCAGTACTTC
CASSPQVQETQYF
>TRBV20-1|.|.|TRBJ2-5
TGCAGTGCTAGTCTGAGGGGGTTCGGAAAGACCCAGTACTTC
CSASLRGFGKTQYF
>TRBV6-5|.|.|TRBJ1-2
TGTGCCAGCCGCACGAGTGGGAGTTCCTATGGCTACACCTTC
CASRTSGSSYGYTF
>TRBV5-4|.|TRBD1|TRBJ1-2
TGTGCCAGCAGCTTGCAGGAGGGGGCATACAGTGGCTACACCTTC
CASSLQEGAYSGYTF
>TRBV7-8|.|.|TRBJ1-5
TGTGCCAGCAGCTTAGTCGCGGCAGATAGCAATCAGCCCCAGCATTTT
CASSLVAADSNQPQHF
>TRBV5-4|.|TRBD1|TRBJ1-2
TGTGCCAGCAGCAAGGTGTCAGGGGGGCATGGCTACACCTTC
CASSKVSGGHGYTF
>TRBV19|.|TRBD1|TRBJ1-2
TGTGCCAGTAGCCTAAGGACAGGGATTAACTATGGCTACACCTTC
CASSLRTGINYGYTF
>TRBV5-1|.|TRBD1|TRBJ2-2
TGCGCCAGCAGCTTGGCAGGGGGCCCCGGGGAGCTGTTTTTT
CASSLAGGPGELFF
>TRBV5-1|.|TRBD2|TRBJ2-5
TGCGCCAGCGGGACTAGTGGGGAGACCCAGTACTTC
CASGTSGETQYF
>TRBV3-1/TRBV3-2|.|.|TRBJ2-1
TGTGCCAGCAGCCAAGATGCGGTCATTAATGAGCAGTTCTTC
CASSQDAVINEQFF
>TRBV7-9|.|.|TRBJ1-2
TGTGCCAGCAGCCCGGGTAGCGTGGCCCTCTATGGCTACACCTTC
CASSPGSVALYGYTF
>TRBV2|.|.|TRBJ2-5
TGTGCCAGCAAGGATAACTCAGGGGGGGAGACCCAGTACTTC
CASKDNSGGETQYF
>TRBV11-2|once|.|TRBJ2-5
TGTGCCAGCAGCCACCAGGACAGCCTTGTAGAGACCCAGTACTTC
CASSHQDSLVETQYF
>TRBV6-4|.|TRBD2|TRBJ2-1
TGTGCCAGCAGCGGGGAGCGGGGGGATGAGCAGTTCTTC
CASSGERGDEQFF
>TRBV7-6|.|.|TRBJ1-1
TGTGCCAGCAGGACTAGACACTCTGAAGCTTTCTTT
CASRTRHSEAFF
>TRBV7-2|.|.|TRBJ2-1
TGTGCCAGCAGCTTAGAATACTCGTTTACCCGATCCTACAATGAGCAGTTCTTC
CASSLEYSFTRSYNEQFF
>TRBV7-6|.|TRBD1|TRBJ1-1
TGTGCCAGCAGCCCCGACAGCAGGGGGGCCACTGAAGCTTTCTTT
CASSPDSRGATEAFF
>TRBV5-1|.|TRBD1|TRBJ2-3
TGCGCCAGCAGCTTGGGCAGCGGGACAGGGGTACCAGATACGCAGTATTTT
CASSLGSGTGVPDTQYF
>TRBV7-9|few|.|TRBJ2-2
TGTGCCAGCAGCTTAGCGGAGGGGGGGCCCACCGGGGAGCTGTTTTTT
CASSLAEGGPTGELFF
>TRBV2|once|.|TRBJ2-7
TGTGCCAGCCGGGGGACGGGTCTTACCTACGAGCAGTACTTC
CASRGTGLTYEQYF
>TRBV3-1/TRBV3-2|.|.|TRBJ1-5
TGTGCCAGCAGCCAAGACAGTACCAATCAGCCCCAGCATTTT
CASSQDSTNQPQHF
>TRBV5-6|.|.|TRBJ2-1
TGTGCCAGCAGCTTGGGTACGGGGAATGAGCAGTTCTTC
CASSLGTGNEQFF
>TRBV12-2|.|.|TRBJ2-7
TGTGCAAGTTTGACATGGACCTACGAGCAGTACTTC
CASLTWTYEQYF
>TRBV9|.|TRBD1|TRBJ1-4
TGTGCCAGCAGCCTCACAGGGGGAAATGAAAAACTGTTTTTT
CASSLTGGNEKLFF
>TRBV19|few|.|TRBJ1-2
TGTGCCAGTAGGTGGATGGCAGACAGGCACTATGGCTACACCTTC
CASRWMADRHYGYTF
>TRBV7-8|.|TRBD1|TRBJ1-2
TGTGCCAGCAGCTCGGGACAGAACTATGGCTACACCTTC
CASSSGQNYGYTF
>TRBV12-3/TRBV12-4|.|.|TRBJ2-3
TGTGCCAGTCTCCTTGAGGGCACAGATACGCAGTATTTT
CASLLEGTDTQYF
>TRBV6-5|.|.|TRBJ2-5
TGTGCCAGCATTATGAGACAGAGGGAGACCCAGTACTTC
CASIMRQRETQYF
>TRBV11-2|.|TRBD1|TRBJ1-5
TGTGCCAGCAGCCCACAGGGGGATCAGCCCCAGCATTTT
CASSPQGDQPQHF
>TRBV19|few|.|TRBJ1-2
TGTGCCAGTAGTCCCGAGAACCTCTATGGCTACACCTTC
CASSPENLYGYTF